This T cell receptor beta chain was profiled in a study of T cell responses to AZD1222 COVID-19 vaccine. Germline V CDR1 and CDR2: MNHEY, SVGEGT. The CDR3 is 12 residues long. The V and J ends lost 7 bases and 10 bases respectively, with 16 bases between them. Study findings and constraints: No repertoire was sampled before or during the peak T cell response, only after it. When two AZD1222 doses had been given, Spike-specific TCR breadth and depth rose.

This table comes from immunoSEQ multiplex PCR, and its TCRdb copy is limited to in-frame clones, with some not included. The sample lists 55,000 to 80,000 clones; around 84% were seen once. Regarding this clone: The antigen is undetermined.

The TCR originated in an adult in good health. Sequencing used peripheral blood, obtained on day 0 of AZD1222 vaccination. V gene TRBV6-2 or TRBV6-3 combines with J gene TRBJ1-1, with D possibly matching TRBD1 (6 bases). This CDR3 is CASTPGGRGAFF. Here the CDR3 DNA reads TGTGCCAGCACCCCGGGAGGCAGGGGAGCTTTCTTT.